A selection of T cell receptor beta chains follows, all from one sample in a study of OX40 agonist ivuxolimab in advanced cancers. Produced via immunoSEQ multiplex PCR; TCRdb's table is partial and in-frame only. The table includes roughly 110,000 clones, 85% to 95% detected once. The sequencing here drew on CD4+ or CD8+ T cells sorted from blood, taken in a trial of the OX40 agonist ivuxolimab. The receptor set was obtained from an adult with an advanced solid tumor such as melanoma, head and neck, liver or kidney cancer. CDR3s include the opening cysteine and the closing phenylalanine or tryptophan. A D gene is named only where the DNA matches it firmly. Rows may omit the clone size; those that give it use once, few, many or a size class.

>.|TRBV25-1|.|TRBJ1-6
CASSGPGTKNSPLHF
TGTGCCAGCAGTGGCCCCGGGACAAAAAATTCACCCCTCCACTTT
>TRBD2|TRBV19|.|TRBJ2-1
CASSILAGGGSYNEQFF
TGTGCCAGTAGTATATTAGCGGGAGGAGGGTCCTACAATGAGCAGTTCTTC
>.|TRBV19|.|TRBJ2-3
CATSGTTTYPDTQYF
TGTGCCACCTCCGGGACAACTACATATCCAGATACGCAGTATTTT
>.|TRBV7-7|.|TRBJ2-2
CASSLGETNTGELFF
TGTGCTAGCAGCTTAGGAGAAACGAACACCGGGGAGCTGTTTTTT
>TRBD1|TRBV19|.|TRBJ2-7
CASSSGQGREQYF
TGTGCCAGTAGTAGCGGACAGGGTCGTGAGCAGTACTTC
>TRBD2|TRBV7-9|.|TRBJ2-5
CASSLGVSRTSGQETQYF
TGTGCCAGCAGCTTAGGGGTGTCCCGGACTAGCGGGCAAGAGACCCAGTACTTC
>.|TRBV2|once|TRBJ1-6
CASRENSPLHF
TGTGCCAGCCGGGAGAATTCACCCCTCCACTTT
>.|TRBV9|.|TRBJ2-2
CASSAQHAGELFF
TGTGCCAGCAGCGCCCAACACGCCGGGGAGCTGTTTTTT
>.|TRBV28|.|TRBJ2-7
CASRKFVDSYEQYF
TGTGCCAGCAGAAAGTTTGTCGACTCCTACGAGCAGTACTTC
>.|TRBV6-5|.|TRBJ1-2
CASRGRQLGYTF
TGTGCCAGCAGAGGCAGGCAACTCGGCTACACCTTC
>.|TRBV19|.|TRBJ2-5
CASSRGGGAEQETQYF
TGTGCCAGTAGCAGGGGAGGGGGCGCAGAGCAAGAGACCCAGTACTTC
>.|TRBV7-9|.|TRBJ2-1
CASSLGTEGKQFF
TGTGCCAGCAGCTTAGGCACGGAGGGCAAGCAGTTCTTC
>TRBD1|TRBV28|.|TRBJ1-3
CASSSGQLRAGNTIYF
TGTGCCAGCAGTTCGGGACAGCTGCGGGCTGGAAACACCATATATTTT
>.|TRBV7-3|.|TRBJ2-5
CASSPLGLRETQYF
TGTGCCAGCAGCCCGCTTGGGCTGAGAGAGACCCAGTACTTC
>.|TRBV5-4|.|TRBJ1-3
CASSASYPGGSGNTIYF
TGTGCCAGCAGCGCCTCTTACCCCGGCGGCAGTGGAAACACCATATATTTT
>.|TRBV27|.|TRBJ2-1
CASSFGGFGDEQFF
TGTGCCAGCAGTTTCGGAGGGTTCGGGGATGAGCAGTTCTTC
>.|TRBV7-2|once|TRBJ1-2
CASRPGAGNYGYTF
TGTGCCAGCAGACCAGGGGCTGGGAACTATGGCTACACCTTC
>TRBD2|TRBV7-9|.|TRBJ2-5
CASSLEGGRSETQYF
TGTGCCAGCAGCTTAGAGGGCGGGAGGAGCGAGACCCAGTACTTC
>.|TRBV5-1|once|TRBJ1-1
CASSLDMNTEAFF
TGCGCCAGCAGCCTGGACATGAACACTGAAGCTTTCTTT
>TRBD1|TRBV7-2|.|TRBJ1-2
CASSLTGQANYGYTF
TGTGCCAGCAGCCTGACAGGGCAAGCTAACTATGGCTACACCTTC
>TRBD1|TRBV30|.|TRBJ2-2
CAWRRGGFTGELFF
TGTGCCTGGAGGAGAGGGGGCTTCACCGGGGAGCTGTTTTTT
>TRBD1|TRBV10-3|.|TRBJ2-7
CAIRPGTDSYEQYF
TGTGCCATCAGGCCCGGGACAGACTCCTACGAGCAGTACTTC
>TRBD1|TRBV5-1|.|TRBJ2-2
CASSTGQGNFRELFF
TGCGCCAGCAGCACAGGACAGGGGAACTTCCGGGAGCTGTTTTTT
>.|TRBV6-5|.|TRBJ2-2
CASSYLTRNTGELFF
TGTGCCAGCAGTTACTTGACTCGAAACACCGGGGAGCTGTTTTTT
>TRBD1|TRBV15|once|TRBJ2-3
CATSRGAGTGSDTQYF
TGTGCCACCAGCAGGGGCGCCGGGACAGGGTCAGATACGCAGTATTTT
>TRBD1|TRBV2|.|TRBJ1-2
CASSRQGINYGYTF
TGTGCCAGCAGCAGACAGGGGATTAACTATGGCTACACCTTC
>.|TRBV18|.|TRBJ1-1
CASSPLLDDNTEAFF
TGTGCCAGCTCACCACTCCTGGACGATAACACTGAAGCTTTCTTT
>.|TRBV30|.|TRBJ2-7
CAWKVSTTGEQYF
TGTGCCTGGAAGGTATCAACTACGGGAGAGCAGTACTTC
>.|TRBV13|few|TRBJ1-3
CASSHDGTSGNTIYF
TGTGCCAGCAGCCATGACGGGACCTCTGGAAACACCATATATTTT
>.|TRBV28|once|TRBJ2-1
CASTTAGSYNEQFF
TGTGCCAGCACCACCGCGGGCTCCTACAATGAGCAGTTCTTC
>TRBD2|TRBV7-3|.|TRBJ2-1
CASSFPGTSGYNEQFF
TGTGCCAGCAGCTTCCCCGGGACTAGCGGATACAATGAGCAGTTCTTC
>.|TRBV21-1|.|TRBJ2-7
CASTPQGFTYEQYF
TGTGCCAGCACCCCACAGGGGTTCACCTACGAGCAGTACTTC
>TRBD1|TRBV28|.|TRBJ2-7
CASSLVGTGSYEQYF
TGTGCCAGCAGTTTGGTTGGGACAGGATCCTACGAGCAGTACTTC
>.|TRBV5-1|.|TRBJ1-3
CASSFDGSGGNTIYF
TGCGCCAGCAGCTTTGATGGATCTGGTGGAAACACCATATATTTT
>.|TRBV5-1|once|TRBJ2-1
CASSFGQRNSYNEQFF
TGCGCCAGCAGCTTTGGGCAGCGGAACTCCTACAATGAGCAGTTCTTC
>TRBD1|TRBV5-5|.|TRBJ1-1
CASSVIWVLDRDSEGTEAFF
TGTGCCAGCAGTGTAATCTGGGTCCTTGACCGGGACAGTGAGGGCACTGAAGCTTTCTTT
>.|TRBV7-9|.|TRBJ2-7
CASNSDDYEQYF
TGTGCCAGCAACTCCGATGACTACGAGCAGTACTTC
>TRBD1|TRBV6-5|.|TRBJ1-1
CASSLHRGTEAFF
TGTGCCAGCAGCCTACACAGGGGAACTGAAGCTTTCTTT
>TRBD1|TRBV11-3|.|TRBJ2-7
CASSPTGEEQYF
TGTGCCAGCAGCCCGACAGGGGAAGAGCAGTACTTC
>.|TRBV5-1|.|TRBJ1-1
CASRSQGNTEAFF
TGCGCCAGCAGATCCCAGGGTAACACTGAAGCTTTCTTT
>TRBD2|TRBV2|.|TRBJ2-1
CASSPSGSAYNEQFF
TGTGCCAGCAGTCCAAGCGGGAGTGCCTACAATGAGCAGTTCTTC
>.|TRBV6-1|.|TRBJ2-1
CASSGRGDYNEQFF
TGTGCCAGCAGCGGACGAGGGGATTACAATGAGCAGTTCTTC
>TRBD2|TRBV7-8|.|TRBJ2-3
CASSLEGSGSGTDTQYF
TGTGCCAGCAGCTTAGAGGGTAGCGGGAGTGGCACAGATACGCAGTATTTT
>.|TRBV6-5|once|TRBJ1-1
CASSYVGSPSAEAFF
TGTGCCAGCAGTTACGTTGGTTCCCCGTCCGCTGAAGCTTTCTTT
>.|TRBV5-1|once|TRBJ2-1
CASSLVGTFSSYNEQFF
TGCGCCAGCAGCTTGGTAGGGACTTTCAGCTCCTACAATGAGCAGTTCTTC
>.|TRBV19|.|TRBJ1-2
CASSIAPGAGGYGYTF
TGTGCCAGTAGTATAGCACCGGGGGCAGGTGGCTATGGCTACACCTTC
>TRBD1|TRBV10-3|once|TRBJ2-7
CASIVDDRGDYEQYF
TGTGCCTCCATAGTTGACGACAGGGGCGATTACGAGCAGTACTTC
>.|TRBV30|.|TRBJ2-1
CAWAGINNEQFF
TGTGCCTGGGCCGGGATCAACAATGAGCAGTTCTTC
>.|TRBV6-1|.|TRBJ2-1
CASSEGVSPQFF
TGTGCCAGCAGTGAAGGGGTTAGTCCCCAGTTCTTC
>.|TRBV18|.|TRBJ1-2
CASSPTRVGGYTF
TGTGCCAGCTCACCAACCCGGGTAGGAGGCTACACCTTC
>.|TRBV10-2|.|TRBJ1-2
CASSSGDAYGYTF
TGCGCCAGCAGTAGCGGGGATGCCTATGGCTACACCTTC
>TRBD2|TRBV9|.|TRBJ2-7
CASSVVAGPTYEQYF
TGTGCCAGCAGCGTAGTAGCGGGGCCCACCTACGAGCAGTACTTC